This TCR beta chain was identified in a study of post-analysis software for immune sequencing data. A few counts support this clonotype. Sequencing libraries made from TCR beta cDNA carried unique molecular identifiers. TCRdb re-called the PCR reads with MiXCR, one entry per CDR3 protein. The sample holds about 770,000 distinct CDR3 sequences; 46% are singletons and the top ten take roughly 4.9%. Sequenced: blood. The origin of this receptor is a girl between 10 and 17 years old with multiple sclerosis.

In nucleotides, the CDR3 is TGTGCCAGCAGTGAAGAGCATACACAGGATTACTCCTACGAGCAGTACTTC. This codes for CASSEEHTQDYSYEQYF. The V gene is TRBV6-1, the J gene TRBJ2-7, with a tentative D call TRBD1 (5 bases). CDR1 is MNHNS, CDR2 SASEGT, per germline. Between the trimmed V and J ends, which lost 1 base and 0 bases, there was a span of 16 bases. The CDR3 covers 17 residues.